The T cell receptor beta chain under discussion was sequenced for a study of blood T cell repertoires in COVID-19. TCRdb keeps only in-frame clones here, not all; method: immunoSEQ multiplex PCR. The sample holds 80,000 to 130,000 clones, approximately 92% seen once. With V trimmed by 0 bases and J by 8 bases, 2 bases remained unmatched. From germline, CDR1 is SGHRS and CDR2 YFSETQ. The CDR3 spans 14 residues. This clone has just one count. The sequence was collected from a man in his sixties or seventies with acute or convalescent COVID-19. The specimen sequenced was peripheral blood. This chain uses TRBV5-1 with TRBJ1-6; TRBD1 matches at 7 bases. The CDR3 nucleotides are TGCGCCAGCAGCTTGGGGACAGGCCATTCACCCCTCCACTTT. It is translated as CASSLGTGHSPLHF. The full variable domain, rest sourced from reference TRBV5-1 and TRBJ1-6, is KAGVTQTPRYLIKTRGQQVTLSCSPISGHRSVSWYQQTPGQGLQFLFEYFSETQRNKGNFPGRFSGRQFSNSRSEMNVSTLELGDSALYLCASSLGTGHSPLHFGNGTRLTVT.